This T cell receptor beta chain was recovered during a study of response to subunit inactivated influenza vaccine. General study results and limits: There was a suggestion from the authors that each seasonal influenza vaccination recruits few new T cells.

Each CDR3 protein is one row after TCRdb ran MiXCR on the RT-PCR reads. The sample contains about 180,000 distinct CDR3 sequences, nearly 9.5% of which appear only once. Remarks on this clonotype: What it recognizes is unknown.

Sequences were derived from non-naive T cells sorted from PBMCs, sampled on the day of vaccination. This receptor was identified in a man between 50 and 59 years old who received an inactivated influenza vaccine.

The CDR3 DNA follows: TGCAGTGCTCCCGGGACTAGCAGTTACAATGAGCAGTTCTTC. Encoded protein: CSAPGTSSYNEQFF. The chain joins TRBV20-1 to TRBJ2-1; the match to TRBD2 covers 9 bases. Germline CDR1 reads DFQATT; CDR2 reads SNEGSKA (reference sequence). V gave up 5 bases and J gave up 4 bases; unmatched junction bases: 6. The length of the CDR3 is 14 residues.